These 18 T cell receptor beta chains were all obtained from the same sample, sequenced in a study of human T cells and chemical hapten exposure. The sample's time point: patch test 1, 2 weeks after DPC sensitization. Treatment here: therapeutic diphenylcyclopropenone sensitization with weekly scalp DPC. TCRdb reanalysed the RACE reads using MiXCR and keeps one entry per CDR3 protein. Among around 100,000 distinct CDR3 sequences listed, 11% were seen once. The source material was whole blood, sampled in connection with sensitization to the hapten diphenylcyclopropenone (DPC). These receptors originate from a middle-aged woman with alopecia areata. Some clones in this sample may be carry-over from other donors' samples.

The chain joins TRBV28 to TRBJ2-1; the D gene could be TRBD1 or TRBD2 (5 bases each). CDR1 and CDR2 (germline): MDHEN, SYDVKM. Trimming pared 6 bases from V and 5 bases from J, leaving 5 bases between. CDR3 length: 11 amino acids. CDR3 coding DNA: TGTGCCAGCAGGGGGGACAATGAGCAGTTCTTC. Protein product: CASRGDNEQFF. Based on the CDR3 plus reference TRBV28 and TRBJ2-1, the full variable domain is DVKVTQSSRYLVKRTGEKVFLECVQDMDHENMFWYRQDPGLGLRLIYFSYDVKMKEKGDIPEGYSVSREKKERFSLILESASTNQTSMYLCASRGDNEQFFGPGTRLTVL.

There are many counts of this clonotype. The chain employs TRBV6-2 or TRBV6-3 and TRBJ1-1; D may be TRBD1 (5 bases). V lost 3 bases and J 5 bases, leaving 10 bases between the germline ends. CDR3 length: 13 residues. Germline V lookup: CDR1 MNHEY, CDR2 SVGEGT. The CDR3 DNA reads TGTGCCAGCAGTTATGAGGGGACTACTGAAGCTTTCTTT. Amino acid sequence: CASSYEGTTEAFF.

This clonotype showed up just a few times. V and J are TRBV19 and TRBJ2-5; TRBD1 matches at 8 bases. The CDR3 is made up of 16 amino acids. V trimming: 2 bases; J trimming: 5 bases; junction bases outside the gene matches: 10. Germline CDR1 and CDR2: LNHDA and SQIVND (reference sequence). CDR3 sequence (DNA): TGTGCCAGTAGTATATCAGCCCAGGGGGCAGGGGAGACCCAGTACTTC. Its protein is CASSISAQGAGETQYF.

The J gene is TRBJ2-7, the V gene TRBV5-4; 14 bases line up with TRBD2. CDR1 is SGHNT and CDR2 is YYREEE in the germline V gene (reference sequence). V dropped 7 bases and J dropped 3; count of bases not matched to a gene: 0. The CDR3 totals 13 residues. As DNA, the CDR3 is TGTGCCAGCGGACTAGCGGGGGGCTACGAGCAGTACTTC. It codes for CASGLAGGYEQYF.

This clonotype turned up a few times. The gene calls are TRBV12-3 or TRBV12-4 and TRBJ2-7; 8 positions agree with TRBD2. V was pared by 5 bases and J by 6 bases, with 18 bases of the junction left unmatched. The CDR3 loop spans 17 amino acids. CDR3 amino acids: CASSRAGNQAGVGEQYF. CDR3 bases: TGTGCCAGCAGTCGTGCGGGGAACCAAGCGGGAGTCGGCGAGCAGTACTTC.

This clonotype was picked up many times. This chain joins TRBV5-4 and TRBJ2-2; 9 nucleotides match TRBD1. The CDR3 runs 15 residues. Germline assignment: CDR1 SGHNT and CDR2 YYREEE (reference sequence). The V gene end was trimmed by 2 bases and the J gene end by 4 bases; junction bases not matched to a gene: 3. The CDR3 here is CASSLQGAGTGELFF. In nucleotides, the CDR3 is TGTGCCAGCAGCTTACAGGGGGCGGGCACCGGGGAGCTGTTTTTT.

This clonotype was seen a few times. The chain is built from TRBV7-2 and TRBJ2-5; 12 nucleotides line up with TRBD1. With 1 base clipped from V and 5 bases from J, the junction kept 5 bases outside the gene matches. The germline V gene encodes CDR1 SGHTA and CDR2 FQGNSA. The CDR3 consists of 16 residues. The CDR3 region has the DNA TGTGCCAGCAGCTTAGGACGGGACAGGGGGCGTGAGACCCAGTACTTC. Protein sequence: CASSLGRDRGRETQYF.

This sequence joins TRBV7-3 and TRBJ1-2; no reliable D call. From germline, CDR1 is SGHTA and CDR2 FQGTGA. The V end lost 3 bases, the J end lost 8 bases, and 16 bases lay between the germline ends. The CDR3 is 14 amino acids. The CDR3 bases are TGTGCCAGCAGCTTGCTAACCCTGTCGAGCGGCTACACCTTC. Encoded protein: CASSLLTLSSGYTF.

At least ten counts were recorded for this clonotype. This rearrangement joins TRBV3-1 to TRBJ2-2; TRBD2 agrees at 13 bases. This CDR3 has 18 residues. J lost 0 bases, V lost 1 base, and 2 bases had no gene match. The V gene's germline CDR1 is LGHDT and CDR2 YNNKEL (reference sequence). CDR3 nucleotides: TGTGCCAGCAGCCAAGTGGGGACTAGCGGGACGAACACCGGGGAGCTGTTTTTT. Protein sequence: CASSQVGTSGTNTGELFF.

The chain has TRBV9 and TRBJ2-5; 8 positions agree with TRBD1. This CDR3 has 15 residues. The V gene's germline CDR1 is SGDLS and CDR2 YYNGEE. V lost 0 bases, J lost 4 bases, and 5 bases stayed unmatched. CDR3 coding DNA: TGTGCCAGCAGCGTAGACACAGGGGGACCAGAGACCCAGTACTTC. It yields the protein CASSVDTGGPETQYF.

This chain connects TRBV10-1 to TRBJ2-7; no clear D gene. CDR3 length: 14 residues. Trimming removed 4 bases from V and 3 bases from J, with 13 bases in between. The germline V gene has CDR1 WNHNN and CDR2 SYGVQD (reference sequence). The CDR3: CASSVSGQGYEQYF. The CDR3, as DNA: TGCGCCAGCAGTGTAAGTGGGCAAGGCTACGAGCAGTACTTC.

This clonotype was recorded many times. The chain recombines TRBV7-3 with TRBJ1-1; no firm D call. The CDR3 length is 14 residues. Germline loops: CDR1 SGHTA, CDR2 FQGTGA. The V end lost 5 bases, the J end lost 4 bases, and 14 bases lay between the germline ends. CDR3 DNA sequence: TGTGCCAGCAGCCGGACGGTTGAGGGCACTGAAGCTTTCTTT. Translating it yields CASSRTVEGTEAFF.

This clonotype was seen repeatedly, ten times or more. The junction departs from germline at one end; a sequencing error may be responsible. The chain links TRBV5-1 to TRBJ2-3; 9 bases align to TRBD2. CDR1 SGHRS and CDR2 YFSETQ come from the germline V gene. The CDR3 has 17 residues. CDR3 nucleotide sequence: TGCGCCAGCAGCTTGGAAGTTCAGGCGGGAGGGGCAGACACGCAGTATTTT. This encodes CASSLEVQAGGADTQYF.

The chain has TRBV9 and TRBJ2-1; the D gene is possibly TRBD2 (6 bases). Germline V gene sequence: CDR1 SGDLS, CDR2 YYNGEE. Trimming pared 4 bases from V and 2 bases from J, leaving 19 bases between. The CDR3 loop spans 17 amino acids. CDR3 nucleotide sequence: TGTGCCAGCAGCCCTAGTTCCAGGAGGGTTACCTACAATGAGCAGTTCTTC. Translating it yields CASSPSSRRVTYNEQFF. Looking up the rest from reference TRBV9 and TRBJ2-1 gives the full variable domain: DSGVTQTPKHLITATGQRVTLRCSPRSGDLSVYWYQQSLDQGLQFLIQYYNGEERAKGNILERFSAQQFPDLHSELNLSSLELGDSALYFCASSPSSRRVTYNEQFFGPGTRLTVL.

The sample holds a few counts of this clonotype. V and J are TRBV29-1 and TRBJ2-5; 11 nucleotides agree with TRBD2. The CDR3 covers 14 residues. With 5 bases clipped from V and 5 bases from J, the junction kept 7 bases outside the gene matches. Germline lookup yields CDR1 SQVTM and CDR2 ANQGSEA. This CDR3 reads CSVRSTSGSETQYF. For the CDR3, the DNA is TGCAGCGTTCGGTCAACTAGCGGGAGTGAGACCCAGTACTTC.

The chain couples TRBV9 to TRBJ2-3; possibly TRBD2 for D (5 bases). Per germline, CDR1 SGDLS and CDR2 YYNGEE. The CDR3 has 14 residues. The V gene lost 4 bases and the J gene lost 0 bases, with 9 bases spanning the gap. CDR3 nucleotide sequence: TGTGCCAGCAGCCCTAGCTCTAGCACAGATACGCAGTATTTT. Translating it yields CASSPSSSTDTQYF.

V and J are TRBV7-2 and TRBJ2-7; 9 nucleotides align to TRBD2. V was clipped by 5 bases and J by 7 bases; unmatched bases: 15. Germline values: CDR1 SGHTA, CDR2 FQGNSA. This CDR3 spans 16 amino acids. CDR3 coding DNA: TGTGCCAGCAGCCCGCTTTCGGCGGGAGGGCCGGGGGAGCAGTACTTC. Its protein is CASSPLSAGGPGEQYF. The full variable domain, its missing parts supplied by reference TRBV7-2 and TRBJ2-7, is GAGVSQSPSNKVTEKGKDVELRCDPISGHTALYWYRQSLGQGLEFLIYFQGNSAPDKSGLPSDRFSAERTGGSVSTLTIQRTQQEDSAVYLCASSPLSAGGPGEQYFGPGTRLTVT.

The chain combines TRBV25-1 with TRBJ2-7; 7 positions match TRBD1. Germline V gene sequence: CDR1 MGHDK, CDR2 SYGVNS. J gave up 10 bases and V 8 bases, and 5 bases lay outside the gene matches. The CDR3 contains 10 residues. CDR3 coding DNA: TGTGCCAGCGAAGGGGGCGTTCAGTACTTC. Encoded protein: CASEGGVQYF.